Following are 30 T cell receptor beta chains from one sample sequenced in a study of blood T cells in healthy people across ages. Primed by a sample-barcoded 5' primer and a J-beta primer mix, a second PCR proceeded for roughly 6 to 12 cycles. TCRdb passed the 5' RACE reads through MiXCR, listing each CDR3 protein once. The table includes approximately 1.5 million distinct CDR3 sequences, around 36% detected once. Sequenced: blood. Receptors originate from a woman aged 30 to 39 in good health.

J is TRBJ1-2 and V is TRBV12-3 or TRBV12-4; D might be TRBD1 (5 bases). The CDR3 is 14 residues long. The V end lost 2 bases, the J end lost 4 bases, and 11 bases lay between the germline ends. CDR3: CASSLRGFGYGYTF. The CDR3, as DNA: TGTGCCAGCAGTTTAAGGGGCTTCGGCTATGGCTACACCTTC.

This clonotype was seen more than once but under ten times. The CDR3 nucleotides read TGTGCCAGCAGCCCCACTCGTGGGGTACTCACAGATACGCAGTATTTT. This gives the protein CASSPTRGVLTDTQYF. The rearrangement uses TRBV7-9 and TRBJ2-3; D unclear. Trimming took off 5 bases at V and 2 bases at J, with 17 bases between the two ends. Germline V gives CDR1 SEHNR, CDR2 FQNEAQ (reference sequence). The CDR3 runs 16 residues.

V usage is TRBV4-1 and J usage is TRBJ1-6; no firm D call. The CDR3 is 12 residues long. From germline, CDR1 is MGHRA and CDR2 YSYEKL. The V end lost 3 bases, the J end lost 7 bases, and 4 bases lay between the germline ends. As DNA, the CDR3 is TGCGCCAGCAGCCAGCAAAATTCACCCCTCCACTTT. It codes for CASSQQNSPLHF.

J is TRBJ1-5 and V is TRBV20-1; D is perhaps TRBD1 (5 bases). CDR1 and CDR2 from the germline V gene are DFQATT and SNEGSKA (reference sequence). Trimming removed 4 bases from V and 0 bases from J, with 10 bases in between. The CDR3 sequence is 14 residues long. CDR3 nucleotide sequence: TGCAGTGCTACGGAGGGGCCTAGCAATCAGCCCCAGCATTTT. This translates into CSATEGPSNQPQHF.

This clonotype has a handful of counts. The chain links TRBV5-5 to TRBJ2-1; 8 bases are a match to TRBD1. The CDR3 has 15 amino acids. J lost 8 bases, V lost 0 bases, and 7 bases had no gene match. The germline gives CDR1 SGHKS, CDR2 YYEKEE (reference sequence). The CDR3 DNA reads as TGTGCCAGCAGCTTGGTTTCAGGGGGCTGGTATGAGCAGTTCTTC. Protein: CASSLVSGGWYEQFF.

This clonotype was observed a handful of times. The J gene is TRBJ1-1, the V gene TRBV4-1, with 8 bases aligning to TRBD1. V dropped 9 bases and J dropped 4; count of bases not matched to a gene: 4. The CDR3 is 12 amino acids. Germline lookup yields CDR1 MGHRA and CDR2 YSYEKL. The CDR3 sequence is CASGQGPTEAFF. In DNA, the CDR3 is TGCGCCAGTGGACAGGGTCCCACTGAAGCTTTCTTT.

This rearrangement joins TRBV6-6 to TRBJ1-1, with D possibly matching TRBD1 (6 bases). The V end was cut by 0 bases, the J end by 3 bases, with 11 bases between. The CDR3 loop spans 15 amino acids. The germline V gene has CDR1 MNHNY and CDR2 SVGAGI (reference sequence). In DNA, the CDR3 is TGTGCCAGCAGTTACTCGGGGGCAGGGTACACTGAAGCTTTCTTT. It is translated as CASSYSGAGYTEAFF.

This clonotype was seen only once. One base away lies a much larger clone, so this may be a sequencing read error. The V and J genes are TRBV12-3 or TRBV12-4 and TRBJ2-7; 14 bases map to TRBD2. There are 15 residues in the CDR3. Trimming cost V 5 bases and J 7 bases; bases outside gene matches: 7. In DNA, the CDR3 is TGTGCCAGCAGTCATGGGACTAGCGGGGGCAATGAGCAGTACTTC. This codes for CASSHGTSGGNEQYF.

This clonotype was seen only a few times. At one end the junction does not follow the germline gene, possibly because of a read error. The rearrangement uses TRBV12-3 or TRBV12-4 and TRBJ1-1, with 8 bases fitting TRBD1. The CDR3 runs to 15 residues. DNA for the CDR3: TGCGCCAGCAGTGCATCCAGGGGGCAGGGCACTGAAGCTTTCTTT. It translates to CASSASRGQGTEAFF.

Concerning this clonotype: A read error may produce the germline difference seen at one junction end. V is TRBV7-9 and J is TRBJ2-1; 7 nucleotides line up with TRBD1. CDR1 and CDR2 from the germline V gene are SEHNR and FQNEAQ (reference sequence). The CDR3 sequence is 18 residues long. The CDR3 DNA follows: TGTGCCAGTAGCTTAGCTAAGAAGTGGGACAGCCTTATGAATGAGCAGTTCTTC. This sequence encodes CASSLAKKWDSLMNEQFF.

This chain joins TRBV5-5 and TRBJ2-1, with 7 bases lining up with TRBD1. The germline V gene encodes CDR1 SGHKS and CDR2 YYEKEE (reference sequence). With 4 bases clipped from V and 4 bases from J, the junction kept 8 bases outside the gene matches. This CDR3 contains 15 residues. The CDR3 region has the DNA TGTGCCAGCAGCACCTGGGACAGCTCATACAATGAGCAGTTCTTC. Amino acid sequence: CASSTWDSSYNEQFF. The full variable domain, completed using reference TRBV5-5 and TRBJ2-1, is DAGVTQSPTHLIKTRGQQVTLRCSPISGHKSVSWYQQVLGQGPQFIFQYYEKEERGRGNFPDRFSARQFPNYSSELNVNALLLGDSALYLCASSTWDSSYNEQFFGPGTRLTVL.

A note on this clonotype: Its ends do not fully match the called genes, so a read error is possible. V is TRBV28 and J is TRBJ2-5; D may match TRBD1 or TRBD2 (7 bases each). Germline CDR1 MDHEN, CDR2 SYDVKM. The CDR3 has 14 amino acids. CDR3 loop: CTSKTGTAGETQYF. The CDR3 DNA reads TGTACCAGCAAAACCGGGACAGCGGGGGAGACCCAGTACTTC. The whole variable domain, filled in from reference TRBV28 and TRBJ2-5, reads DVKVTQSSRYLVKRTGEKVFLECVQDMDHENMFWYRQDPGLGLRLIYFSYDVKMKEKGDIPEGYSVSREKKERFSLILESASTNQTSMYLCTSKTGTAGETQYFGPGTRLLVL.

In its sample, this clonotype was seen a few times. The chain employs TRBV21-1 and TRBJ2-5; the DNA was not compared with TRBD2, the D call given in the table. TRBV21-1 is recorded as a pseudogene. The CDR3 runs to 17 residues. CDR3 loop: CASSKEWSGGAGETQYF. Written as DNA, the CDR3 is TGTGCCAGCAGCAAAGAATGGAGCGGGGGGGCCGGAGAGACCCAGTACTTC.

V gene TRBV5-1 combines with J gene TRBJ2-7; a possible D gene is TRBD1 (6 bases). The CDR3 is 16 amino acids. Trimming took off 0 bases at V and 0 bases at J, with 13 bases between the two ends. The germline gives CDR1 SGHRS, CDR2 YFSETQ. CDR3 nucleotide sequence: TGCGCCAGCAGCTTGGACTCGGACAGTTACTCCTACGAGCAGTACTTC. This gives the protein CASSLDSDSYSYEQYF.

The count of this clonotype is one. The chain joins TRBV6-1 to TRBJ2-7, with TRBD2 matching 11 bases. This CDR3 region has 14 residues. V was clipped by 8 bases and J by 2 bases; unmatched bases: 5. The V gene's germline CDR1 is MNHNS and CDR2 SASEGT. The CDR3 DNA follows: TGTGCCAGCCATGGGACTAGCGGTACCTACGAGCAGTACTTC. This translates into CASHGTSGTYEQYF.

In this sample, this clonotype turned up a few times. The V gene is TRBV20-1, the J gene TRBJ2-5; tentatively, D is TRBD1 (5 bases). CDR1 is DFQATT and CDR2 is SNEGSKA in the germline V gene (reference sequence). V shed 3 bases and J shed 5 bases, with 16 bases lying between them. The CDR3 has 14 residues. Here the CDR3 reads CSARLRQGAETQYF. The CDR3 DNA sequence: TGCAGTGCTAGGCTACGTCAGGGTGCGGAGACCCAGTACTTC.

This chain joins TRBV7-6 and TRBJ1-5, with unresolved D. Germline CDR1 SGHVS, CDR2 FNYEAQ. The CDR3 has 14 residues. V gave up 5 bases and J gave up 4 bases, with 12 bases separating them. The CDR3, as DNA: TGTGCCAGCAGCCCAAACGGCGGGAATCAGCCCCAGCATTTT. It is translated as CASSPNGGNQPQHF.

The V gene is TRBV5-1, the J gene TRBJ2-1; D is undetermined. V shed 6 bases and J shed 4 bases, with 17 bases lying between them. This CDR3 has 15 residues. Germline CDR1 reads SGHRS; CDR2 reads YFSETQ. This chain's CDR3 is CASTVSGLQYNEQFF. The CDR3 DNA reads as TGCGCCAGCACAGTTTCCGGGCTTCAGTACAATGAGCAGTTCTTC.

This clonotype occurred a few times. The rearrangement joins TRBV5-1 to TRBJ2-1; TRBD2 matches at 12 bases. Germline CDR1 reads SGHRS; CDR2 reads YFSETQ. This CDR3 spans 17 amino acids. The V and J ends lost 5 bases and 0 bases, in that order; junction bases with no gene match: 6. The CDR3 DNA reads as TGCGCCAGCAGACTAGCGGGAGGATACCTCTCCTACAATGAGCAGTTCTTC. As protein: CASRLAGGYLSYNEQFF.

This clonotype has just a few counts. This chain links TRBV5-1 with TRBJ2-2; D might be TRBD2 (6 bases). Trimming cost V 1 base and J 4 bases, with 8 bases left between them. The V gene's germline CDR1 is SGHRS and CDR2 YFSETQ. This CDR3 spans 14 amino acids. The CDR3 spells CASSLKLATGELFF. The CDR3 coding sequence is TGCGCCAGCAGCTTGAAACTAGCCACCGGGGAGCTGTTTTTT.

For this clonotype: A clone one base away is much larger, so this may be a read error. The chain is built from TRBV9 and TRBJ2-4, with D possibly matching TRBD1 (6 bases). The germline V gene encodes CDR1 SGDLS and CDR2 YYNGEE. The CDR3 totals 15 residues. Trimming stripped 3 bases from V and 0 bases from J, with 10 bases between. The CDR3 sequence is CASSAGTIAKNIQYF. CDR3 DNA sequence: TGTGCCAGCAGCGCCGGGACAATAGCCAAAAACATTCAGTACTTC.

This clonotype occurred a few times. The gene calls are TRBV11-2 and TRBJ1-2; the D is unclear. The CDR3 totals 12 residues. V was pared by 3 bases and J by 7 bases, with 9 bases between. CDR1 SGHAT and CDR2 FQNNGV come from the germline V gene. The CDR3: CASSFPNGGYTF. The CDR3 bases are TGTGCCAGCAGCTTCCCCAACGGTGGCTACACCTTC.

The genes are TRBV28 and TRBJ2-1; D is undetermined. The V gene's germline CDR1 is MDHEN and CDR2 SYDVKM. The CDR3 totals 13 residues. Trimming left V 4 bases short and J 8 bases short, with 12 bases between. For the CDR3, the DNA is TGTGCCAGCAGTTCGGACGAGTGGGATGAGCAGTTCTTC. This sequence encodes CASSSDEWDEQFF.

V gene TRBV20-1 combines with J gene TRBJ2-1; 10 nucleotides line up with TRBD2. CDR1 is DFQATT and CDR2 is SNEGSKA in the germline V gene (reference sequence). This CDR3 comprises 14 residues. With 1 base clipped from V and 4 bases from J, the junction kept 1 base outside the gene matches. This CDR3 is CSARGAGGYNEQFF. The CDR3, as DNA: TGCAGTGCTAGAGGAGCGGGGGGGTACAATGAGCAGTTCTTC.

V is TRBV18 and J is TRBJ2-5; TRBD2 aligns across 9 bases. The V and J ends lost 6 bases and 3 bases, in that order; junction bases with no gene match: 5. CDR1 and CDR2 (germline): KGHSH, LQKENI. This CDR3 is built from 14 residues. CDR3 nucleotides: TGTGCCAGCTCTCGACGACTAGCGGAAGAGACCCAGTACTTC. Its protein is CASSRRLAEETQYF. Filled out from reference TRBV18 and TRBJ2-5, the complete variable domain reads NAGVMQNPRHLVRRRGQEARLRCSPMKGHSHVYWYRQLPEEGLKFMVYLQKENIIDESGMPKERFSAEFPKEGPSILRIQQVVRGDSAAYFCASSRRLAEETQYFGPGTRLLVL.

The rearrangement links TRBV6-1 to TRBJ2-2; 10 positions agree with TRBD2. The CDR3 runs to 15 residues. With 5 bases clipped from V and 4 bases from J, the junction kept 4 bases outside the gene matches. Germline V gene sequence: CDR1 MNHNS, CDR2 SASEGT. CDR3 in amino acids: CASSPGLAFTGELFF. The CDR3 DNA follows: TGTGCCAGCAGTCCGGGACTAGCGTTCACCGGGGAGCTGTTTTTT.

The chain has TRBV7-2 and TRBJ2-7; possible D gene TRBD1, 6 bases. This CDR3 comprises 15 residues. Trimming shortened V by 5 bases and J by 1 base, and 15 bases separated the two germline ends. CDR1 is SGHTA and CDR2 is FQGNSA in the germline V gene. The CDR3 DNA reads TGTGCCAGCAGCGCGAGGACAGCACAGTCCTACGAGCAGTACTTC. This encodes CASSARTAQSYEQYF.

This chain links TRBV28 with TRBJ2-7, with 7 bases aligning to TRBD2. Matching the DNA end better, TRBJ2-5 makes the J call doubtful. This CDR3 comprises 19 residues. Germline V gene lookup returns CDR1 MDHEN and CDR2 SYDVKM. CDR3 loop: CASSFHTTGEGRPRETQYF. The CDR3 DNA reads TGTGCCAGCAGTTTTCATACCACCGGGGAGGGGCGCCCAAGAGAGACCCAGTACTTC.

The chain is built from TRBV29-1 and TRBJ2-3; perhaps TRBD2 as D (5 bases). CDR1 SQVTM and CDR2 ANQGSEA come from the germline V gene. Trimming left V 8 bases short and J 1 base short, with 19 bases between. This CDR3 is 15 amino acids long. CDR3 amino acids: CSSARVSRGTDTQYF. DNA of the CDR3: TGCAGCTCGGCACGGGTGTCGAGGGGCACAGATACGCAGTATTTT.

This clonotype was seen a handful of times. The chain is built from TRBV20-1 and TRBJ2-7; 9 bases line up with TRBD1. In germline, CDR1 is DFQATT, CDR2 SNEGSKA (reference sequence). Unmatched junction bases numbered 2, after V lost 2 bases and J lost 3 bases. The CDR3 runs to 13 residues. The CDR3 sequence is CSARRTGVYEQYF. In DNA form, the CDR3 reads TGCAGTGCTAGAAGGACAGGGGTCTACGAGCAGTACTTC.